The present TCR beta chain was sequenced within a study of molecular identifiers for immune sequencing clone quantification. CDR3 length: 13 amino acids. The germline V gene encodes CDR1 LNHDA and CDR2 SQIVND (reference sequence). Trimming pared 3 bases from V and 5 bases from J, leaving 8 bases between. Each CDR3 protein is one row after TCRdb ran MiXCR on the PCR reads. The sample includes tens of thousands of distinct CDR3 sequences, about a quarter of them seen just once. As CD8+CD4-CCR7+CD45RA+ cells, naive CD8 T cells were sorted. The clonotype originates from a human donor in good health. Some libraries in this study had Jurkat cell RNA spiked in. The gene calls are TRBV19 and TRBJ2-1; D is uncertain. The sequenced sample consisted of naive CD8+ T cells from blood, with Jurkat cell RNA spiked in. Subset indicated: FACS-sorted CD8+CD4-CCR7+CD45RA+ naive T cells. The CDR3 sequence: CASSMAAHNEQFF. The CDR3 DNA is TGTGCCAGTAGTATGGCAGCCCACAATGAGCAGTTCTTC.